Sequencing of this T cell receptor beta chain was carried out in a study of vaccination and CD4 T cells after COVID-19. With the Oncomine TCR Beta short-read assay, DNA from cultured CD4+ T cells was sequenced. Researchers extracted genomic DNA from CD4+ T cells that had been cultured. Using its own MiXCR run on the PCR reads, TCRdb lists one record per CDR3 protein. The sample has 15,000 to 20,000 distinct CDR3 sequences, around 52% seen once. Time point meaning: late sampling 161 to 241 days after vaccination in a few convalescent patients. The treatment is: approximately 11-day PBMC culture with coronavirus spike peptide pools or control peptides (ViraFEST assay). Expanded clonotypes were found by TCR sequencing after peptide-pool stimulation (ViraFEST). V gave up 5 bases and J gave up 9 bases; unmatched junction bases: 12. CDR1 and CDR2 (germline): MNHEY, SMNVEV (reference sequence). This CDR3 is 16 amino acids long.

This clonotype was seen more than once but under ten times. Its antigen is still unknown. The receptor's source is a human donor who had recovered from COVID-19. The chain combines TRBV27 with TRBJ1-6, with TRBD1 matching over 8 bases. The material sequenced was CD4+ T cells from blood, cultured in vitro, taken about 7 months after SARS-CoV-2 vaccination. The CDR3 bases are TGTGCCAGCAGTCCCATCGGACAGGGACAAGGTTCACCCCTCCACTTT. Translated: CASSPIGQGQGSPLHF.